One and the same sample provided the 17 T cell receptor delta chains below, sequenced in a study of gamma-delta chains in newborns, infants, children. TCRdb fed the reads to CATT. Counted here are more than 8,000 delta-chain clones, under 3.5% occurring once; the ten biggest clones make up 15% to 20%. Sequenced input: blood. The receptor set was obtained from a child who was a newborn, infant or young child, either healthy, febrile or measles-vaccinated (not recorded which).

Comments on this clone: Other DNA sequences in the same sample also yield this CDR3. The V call is TRDV2, the J call TRDJ3; TRDD3 agrees at 9 bases. V shed 0 bases and J 3 bases; nucleotides not matched to a gene: 5. The germline V gene has CDR1 GEAIGNYY and CDR2 EKD. CDR3 length: 18 amino acids. The CDR3 bases are TGTGCCTGTGACACCGCTGGGGGATTAGACTGGGACACCCGACAGATGTTTTTC. This translates into CACDTAGGLDWDTRQMFF.

The table lists this clone with a few counts. The protein that TCRdb holds for this DNA derives from a much larger clone and differs from the translated DNA at residue 3, which likely indicates a read error; the protein shown here is translated from the DNA. This chain joins TRDV2 and TRDJ1; 9 bases fit TRDD3. Germline V lookup: CDR1 GEAIGNYY, CDR2 EKD. The CDR3 length is 17 residues. The CDR3 DNA follows: TGTGCCCGTGACACTGGGGGACTCCGAGAGAAGGATCGGGGACTCATCTTT. Its translation is CARDTGGLREKDRGLIF.

By sample fraction, this clone is medium-sized. Different DNA sequences within this sample yield the same CDR3. The chain links TRDV2 to TRDJ3; TRDD3 matches 9 bases. V lost 0 bases and J lost 0; bases outside the gene matches: 5. The germline V gene encodes CDR1 GEAIGNYY and CDR2 EKD. This CDR3 has 19 residues. CDR3: CACDTVFGGYSWDTRQMFF. Here the CDR3 DNA reads TGTGCCTGTGACACCGTATTTGGGGGATACTCCTGGGACACCCGACAGATGTTTTTC.

With respect to this clone: This DNA translates differently at residue 3 from the TCRdb protein, which is that of a much larger clone; a read error is likely, and the protein shown is the DNA's own translation. The chain links TRDV2 to TRDJ3; 13 positions agree with TRDD3. The CDR3 sequence is 17 residues long. Germline values: CDR1 GEAIGNYY, CDR2 EKD. The CDR3: CARDWGIRSWDTRQMFF. CDR3 sequence (DNA): TGTGCCCGTGACTGGGGGATACGCTCCTGGGACACCCGACAGATGTTTTTC.

By share of the sample, this clone is medium-sized. V usage is TRDV2 and J usage is TRDJ1, with 11 bases aligning to TRDD3. Germline-derived CDR1 and CDR2 are GEAIGNYY and EKD. This CDR3 contains 17 residues. V shed 3 bases and J 0 bases; nucleotides not matched to a gene: 8. The chain's CDR3 is CACDPLGDIGYTDKLIF. CDR3 DNA sequence: TGTGCCTGTGACCCACTGGGGGATATCGGGTACACCGATAAACTCATCTTT.

By frequency in the sample, this clone is medium-sized (0.01 to 0.1%). This chain uses TRDV2 with TRDJ3, with D tentatively TRDD3 (6 bases). CDR1 and CDR2 from the germline V gene are GEAIGNYY and EKD. CDR3 length equals 15 residues. The V end was cut by 2 bases, the J end by 3 bases, with 7 bases between. The CDR3 DNA follows: TGTGCCTGTGACAGGGGATTCTGGGACACCCGACAGATGTTTTTC. This codes for CACDRGFWDTRQMFF.

This clone was detected a few times. The germline gene is not matched at one end of the junction; a read error may be the cause. J is TRDJ2 and V is TRDV2, with 10 bases aligning to TRDD3. CDR1 GEAIGNYY and CDR2 EKD come from the germline V gene. CDR3 length: 15 amino acids. The CDR3 here is CACDTLGDLTARLFF. CDR3 nucleotide sequence: TGTGCCTGTGACACACTGGGGGATTTGACAGCACGACTCTTCTTT.

This clone is medium-sized in the sample. The CDR3 is CACDGIVLGDTRWDTRQMFF. CDR3 DNA sequence: TGTGCCTGTGACGGTATTGTACTGGGGGATACGCGCTGGGACACCCGACAGATGTTTTTC. The V call is TRDV2, the J call TRDJ3; 13 positions agree with TRDD3. The length of the CDR3 is 20 residues. J lost 3 bases, V lost 3 bases, and 10 bases had no gene match. CDR1 and CDR2 from the germline V gene are GEAIGNYY and EKD.

The chain links TRDV2 to TRDJ3; 7 positions agree with TRDD3. With 0 bases clipped from V and 0 bases from J, the junction kept 10 bases outside the gene matches. The CDR3 is made up of 20 amino acids. Looked up from germline, CDR1 is GEAIGNYY and CDR2 is EKD. The CDR3, as DNA: TGTGCCTGTGACACCGCCGGGGGATTCAAGAGCTCCTGGGACACCCGACAGATGTTTTTC. Amino acids: CACDTAGGFKSSWDTRQMFF.

This clone was picked up a small number of times. The junction departs from germline at one end; a sequencing error may be responsible. The chain joins TRDV2 to TRDJ3, with 13 bases fitting TRDD3. From germline, CDR1 is GEAIGNYY and CDR2 EKD. The CDR3 extends over 22 amino acids. The chain's CDR3 is CACDTVLGDTYPSSWDTRQVFF. CDR3 DNA: TGTGCCTGTGACACCGTACTGGGGGATACGTACCCTAGCTCCTGGGACACCCGACAGGTGTTTTTC.

In the case of this clone: The junction differs from germline at one of its ends, possibly a read error. The sample holds other DNA sequences that translate to the same CDR3. The chain carries TRDV2 and TRDJ3; 13 bases agree with TRDD3. CDR1 is GEAIGNYY and CDR2 is EKD in the germline V gene. CDR3 length: 22 residues. DNA of the CDR3: TGCGCCTGTGACACCGTACTGGGGGATACGTACCCTAGCTCCTGGGACACCCGACAGATGTTTTTC. This translates into CACDTVLGDTYPSSWDTRQMFF.

Turning to this clone: This sequence may be a read error, since a much larger clone differs from it by one base. The chain employs TRDV2 and TRDJ3; maybe TRDD3 (5 bases). Per germline, CDR1 GEAIGNYY and CDR2 EKD. Deletions cut 0 bases from V and 0 bases from J, with 14 bases between. This CDR3 spans 19 amino acids. The CDR3 protein is CACDTVPGVSSWDTRQMFF. Here the CDR3 DNA reads TGTGCCTGTGACACCGTACCGGGGGTAAGCTCCTGGGACACCCGACAGATGTTTTTC.

As regards this clone: A much bigger clone sits one base away, suggesting this may be a read error. The gene calls are TRDV2 and TRDJ3, with 10 bases aligning to TRDD3. CDR3 length: 20 amino acids. Germline V lookup: CDR1 GEAIGNYY, CDR2 EKD. CDR3: CACDVLGDGLSSWDTRQIFF. CDR3 nucleotide sequence: TGTGCCTGTGACGTACTGGGGGATGGTTTGAGCTCCTGGGACACCCGACAGATATTTTTC.

CDR3 sequence: CACDTVRAQDTRQMFF. In DNA form, the CDR3 reads TGTGCCTGTGACACCGTACGGGCCCAGGACACCCGACAGATGTTTTTC. The rearrangement joins TRDV2 to TRDJ3, with D uncertain. This CDR3 region has 16 residues. V was clipped by 0 bases and J by 6 bases, with 11 bases between them. From germline, CDR1 is GEAIGNYY and CDR2 EKD.

This clone occurred a few times. The mismatch at residue 9 between this DNA's translation and the TCRdb protein of a much larger clone likely reflects a read error; the protein shown is translated from the DNA. The gene calls are TRDV2 and TRDJ1; possibly TRDD3 for D (6 bases). The CDR3 extends over 17 amino acids. V dropped 0 bases and J dropped 0 bases, with 16 bases sitting between them. The V gene's germline CDR1 is GEAIGNYY and CDR2 EKD. CDR3 sequence reads: CACDTLGSNLYTDKLIF. DNA for the CDR3: TGTGCCTGTGACACCCTGGGGTCCAATCTCTACACCGATAAACTCATCTTT.

This clone is medium-sized. This likely traces to a read error, being one base from a far larger clone. The chain links TRDV2 to TRDJ1, with TRDD3 matching over 9 bases. CDR1 is GEAIGNYY and CDR2 is EKD in the germline V gene. J was trimmed by 3 bases and V by 2 bases; bases with no gene match: 3. The CDR3 runs 14 residues. CDR3 amino acids: CACDILGDADKLIF. CDR3 nucleotides: TGTGCCTGTGACATACTGGGGGACGCCGATAAACTCATCTTT.

This clone was observed a few times. This DNA's translation and the protein TCRdb lists, from a much larger clone, do not match at residue 3, likely due to a read error; the protein shown is translated from the DNA. V is TRDV2 and J is TRDJ3, with 11 bases fitting TRDD3. CDR1 is GEAIGNYY and CDR2 is EKD in the germline V gene. The CDR3 is 17 residues long. CDR3 DNA sequence: TGTGCCCGTGACACTGGGGGATACTCCTGGGACACCCGACAGATGTTTTTC. Its protein is CARDTGGYSWDTRQMFF.